These T cell receptor beta chains were read from a single sample in a study of brain T cells in children with intractable seizures. Produced via immunoSEQ multiplex PCR; TCRdb's table is partial and in-frame only. The data contain about 22,000 clones, 94% of them singletons. The source was peripheral blood, collected at surgery. The receptors stem from a boy between 5 and 17 years old with focal cortical dysplasia and intractable seizures. Each CDR3 is given with its conserved first and last residue. Each record gives: V gene, J gene, D gene, CDR3 protein, CDR3 DNA. D genes are given only for firm matches.

TRBV19	TRBJ1-1	TRBD1	CASSIDPPGTGRRAFF	TGTGCCAGTAGTATAGATCCCCCAGGGACAGGAAGACGGGCTTTCTTT
TRBV11-2	TRBJ2-3	NA	CASSLDVPRTDTQYF	TGTGCCAGCAGCTTAGATGTCCCCCGAACAGATACGCAGTATTTT
TRBV7-9	TRBJ2-5	NA	CASSLLADQTQYF	TGTGCCAGCAGCTTATTAGCGGATCAGACCCAGTACTTC
TRBV15	TRBJ1-4	NA	CATSRDRGYNEKLFF	TGTGCCACCAGCAGAGATAGGGGGTATAATGAAAAACTGTTTTTT
TRBV5-5	TRBJ2-3	NA	CASSLAGNKADTQYF	TGTGCCAGCAGCTTGGCAGGGAATAAGGCAGATACGCAGTATTTT
TRBV25-1	TRBJ1-2	NA	CASRGTGIHYGYTF	TGTGCCAGCAGAGGGACTGGAATTCACTATGGCTACACCTTC
TRBV2	TRBJ1-1	NA	CASKGDLNTEAFF	TGTGCCAGCAAAGGAGACCTGAACACTGAAGCTTTCTTT
TRBV18	TRBJ1-4	NA	CASSPSSNEKLFF	TGTGCCAGCTCACCCTCCAGTAATGAAAAACTGTTTTTT
TRBV11-2	TRBJ1-6	NA	CASSSTEYNSPLHF	TGTGCCAGCAGCTCCACAGAGTATAATTCACCCCTCCACTTT
TRBV28	TRBJ2-7	NA	CASSLNSYEQYF	TGTGCCAGCAGTTTAAACTCCTACGAGCAGTACTTC